These T cell receptor beta chains were read from a single sample in a study of blood T cell repertoires in COVID-19. Some clones are missing from TCRdb's copy, which holds only in-frame ones; the method was immunoSEQ multiplex PCR. The sample has 150,000 or so clones, around 82% seen once; the top ten hold about a sixth. The sequenced sample consisted of PBMCs or T cells enriched from blood (not recorded which). The source of these receptors is a man aged 55 to 70 who had recovered from COVID-19. Both conserved end residues are part of each CDR3. The D gene is left open where the match is weak. Clone size is not always given. Where it is, it says once, few, many or a class for expanded clones.

length: 14
size: NA
D: TRBD1
J: TRBJ1-5
V: TRBV19
DNA: TGTGCCAGTAGTATCGACAGGGGAGGGCAGCCCCAGCATTTT
CDR3: CASSIDRGGQPQHF

length: 17
size: NA
D: TRBD1
J: TRBJ1-6
V: TRBV4-1
DNA: TGCGCCAGCAGCCAGACGGACAGGGGGCCGGATAATTCACCCCTCCACTTT
CDR3: CASSQTDRGPDNSPLHF

length: 14
size: many
D: NA
J: TRBJ2-1
V: TRBV5-8
DNA: TGTGCCAGCCGCGGGTGGCGCTCCTACAATGAGCAGTTCTTC
CDR3: CASRGWRSYNEQFF

length: 16
size: once
D: TRBD1
J: TRBJ2-7
V: TRBV6-2/TRBV6-3
DNA: TGTGCCAGCAGTTACCCGACAGGGGGGGTCTCCTACGAGCAGTACTTC
CDR3: CASSYPTGGVSYEQYF

length: 14
size: once
D: TRBD1
J: TRBJ1-6
V: TRBV19
DNA: TGTGCCAGTGGGACAGATAGGTATAATTCACCCCTCCACTTT
CDR3: CASGTDRYNSPLHF

length: 15
size: NA
D: TRBD1
J: TRBJ1-6
V: TRBV5-4
DNA: TGTGCCAGCAGCTCAAACAGGGGGCTATATTCACCCCTCCACTTT
CDR3: CASSSNRGLYSPLHF

length: 15
size: once
D: NA
J: TRBJ1-3
V: TRBV7-3
DNA: TGTGCCAGCAGCTTAACCCCGGGGGCTGGAAACACCATATATTTT
CDR3: CASSLTPGAGNTIYF

length: 15
size: NA
D: NA
J: TRBJ1-2
V: TRBV6-1
DNA: TGTGCCAGCAGTGAAGCCCCAGACAGGTACTATGGCTACACCTTC
CDR3: CASSEAPDRYYGYTF

length: 14
size: NA
D: NA
J: TRBJ2-7
V: TRBV7-3
DNA: TGTGCCAGCAGCTTAAGGCCCCACCTCCACGAGCAGTACTTC
CDR3: CASSLRPHLHEQYF

length: 16
size: NA
D: TRBD1
J: TRBJ1-4
V: TRBV28
DNA: TGTGCCAGCAGTTTAGCGGCAGGGGGTGAAAGTGAAAAACTGTTTTTT
CDR3: CASSLAAGGESEKLFF

length: 17
size: NA
D: NA
J: TRBJ2-1
V: TRBV3-1/TRBV3-2
DNA: TGTGCCAGCAGCCAAGAGACACGATTTCCCTCCTACAATGAGCAGTTCTTC
CDR3: CASSQETRFPSYNEQFF

length: 14
size: few
D: NA
J: TRBJ1-5
V: TRBV28
DNA: TGTGCCAGCAGTTTATCGGCAGCGAATCAGCCCCAGCATTTT
CDR3: CASSLSAANQPQHF